This T cell receptor beta chain was recorded in a study of blood T cell repertoires in COVID-19. TCRdb keeps only in-frame clones here, not all; method: immunoSEQ multiplex PCR. The data show around 150,000 clones, roughly 84% seen once. The germline V gene has CDR1 SGHKS and CDR2 YYEKEE (reference sequence). Deletions cut 0 bases from V and 0 bases from J, with 7 bases between. This CDR3 is built from 15 residues. The sequenced sample consisted of peripheral blood. The chain uses TRBV5-5 and TRBJ1-5; maybe TRBD1 (5 bases). This receptor was obtained from a woman of 80 years or more with active or convalescent COVID-19. The CDR3 nucleotides read TGTGCCAGCAGCTTGGGACAGAATAGCAATCAGCCCCAGCATTTT. Translation gives CASSLGQNSNQPQHF.